One and the same sample provided the 9 T cell receptor beta chains below, sequenced in a study of shared clonotypes between healthy human individuals. Using immunoSEQ multiplex PCR, the repertoire was profiled, and TCRdb retains in-frame clones only, with some absent. Of hundreds of thousands of clones in the sample, about 97% were seen once. Naive CD8 cells comprised CD45RO-negative, CCR7-positively selected cells, excluding terminally differentiated effector memory CD45RA+ cells. Sequencing was carried out using naive CD8+ T cells sorted from blood. These receptor sequences come from a man aged 25-40 years in good health.

This chain connects TRBV28 to TRBJ2-7; TRBD2 is a possible D gene (5 bases). Germline V lookup: CDR1 MDHEN, CDR2 SYDVKM. The V end was cut by 3 bases, the J end by 5 bases, with 20 bases between. This CDR3 has 16 amino acids. Here the CDR3 reads CASSFTGESGVHEQYF. CDR3 nucleotide sequence: TGTGCCAGCAGTTTTACCGGGGAATCCGGAGTCCACGAGCAGTACTTC.

This clone occurred once. The chain uses TRBV5-5 and TRBJ2-7, with D tentatively TRBD1 (6 bases). Trimming shortened V by 4 bases and J by 2 bases, and 13 bases separated the two germline ends. Germline CDR1 SGHKS, CDR2 YYEKEE (reference sequence). The CDR3 runs to 14 residues. The CDR3 sequence: CASSPVGAPYEQYF. The CDR3 bases are TGTGCCAGCAGCCCGGTGGGGGCTCCCTACGAGCAGTACTTC.

This clone was counted a single time. The V gene is TRBV19, the J gene TRBJ2-1; TRBD2 is a possible D gene (5 bases). The CDR3 runs to 14 residues. V lost 5 bases and J 5 bases, leaving 13 bases between the germline ends. Germline V gene lookup returns CDR1 LNHDA and CDR2 SQIVND (reference sequence). The CDR3 loop is CASSQGLEDNEQFF. The CDR3 DNA is TGTGCCAGTAGTCAAGGACTCGAGGACAATGAGCAGTTCTTC. The full variable domain, completed using reference TRBV19 and TRBJ2-1, is DGGITQSPKYLFRKEGQNVTLSCEQNLNHDAMYWYRQDPGQGLRLIYYSQIVNDFQKGDIAEGYSVSREKKESFPLTVTSAQKNPTAFYLCASSQGLEDNEQFFGPGTRLTVL.

The chain combines TRBV28 with TRBJ2-7, with a weak D call TRBD1 (5 bases). This CDR3 region has 16 residues. CDR1 is MDHEN, CDR2 SYDVKM, per germline. Trimming removed 6 bases from V and 0 bases from J, with 18 bases in between. Here the CDR3 DNA reads TGTGCCAGCAGACCCAGGGTTACCCCCCTCTCCTACGAGCAGTACTTC. Encoded protein: CASRPRVTPLSYEQYF.

The chain uses TRBV10-3 and TRBJ1-4; 8 bases are a match to TRBD1. The CDR3 extends over 14 amino acids. J lost 6 bases, V lost 3 bases, and 3 bases had no gene match. Germline V gives CDR1 ENHRY, CDR2 SYGVKD. CDR3 sequence reads: CAISDGQGYEKLFF. The CDR3 bases are TGTGCCATCAGTGACGGACAGGGCTATGAAAAACTGTTTTTT.

The gene calls are TRBV2 and TRBJ2-7; D unresolved. V was clipped by 4 bases and J by 2 bases, with 9 bases between them. This CDR3 is built from 13 residues. CDR1 SNHLY and CDR2 FYNNEI come from the germline V gene. The CDR3 here is CASSVVVPYEQYF. The CDR3 nucleotides are TGTGCCAGCAGTGTAGTGGTCCCCTACGAGCAGTACTTC.

This chain joins TRBV5-1 and TRBJ1-2; D may be TRBD1 (6 bases). The germline V gene has CDR1 SGHRS and CDR2 YFSETQ. The CDR3 loop spans 15 amino acids. The germline V and J ends were trimmed by 1 base and 3 bases, with 13 bases remaining between them. Here the CDR3 DNA reads TGCGCCAGCAGCTTGTTAGGGGGTTTTGACTATGGCTACACCTTC. This codes for CASSLLGGFDYGYTF.

V gene TRBV7-9 combines with J gene TRBJ2-6; a possible D gene is TRBD1 (5 bases). CDR3 length equals 16 residues. Between the trimmed V and J ends, which lost 6 bases and 1 base, there was a span of 13 bases. Germline V CDR1 and CDR2: SEHNR, FQNEAQ (reference sequence). CDR3 residues: CASRAPRGSGANVLTF. The CDR3 bases are TGTGCCAGCAGAGCCCCAAGGGGTTCTGGGGCCAACGTCCTGACTTTC.

This chain connects TRBV4-1 to TRBJ2-7, with TRBD2 identical over 11 bases. V lost 4 bases and J lost 7; bases outside the gene matches: 12. The CDR3 length is 16 residues. Germline V lookup: CDR1 MGHRA, CDR2 YSYEKL. CDR3 nucleotide sequence: TGCGCCAGCAGCCGTACGCCGAGGACTAGCGGGCATGAGCAGTACTTC. This gives the protein CASSRTPRTSGHEQYF.